This TCR beta chain derives from a study of post-analysis software for immune sequencing data. As for the study in general: As for disease course, relapsing-remitting, secondary progressive and progressive-relapsing multiple sclerosis were all included. Study observations and caveats: A few TRBV segments appeared more often in patients than in controls, and TRBV5-6, TRBV5-1 and TRBV20-1 were among these. Samples from one preparation batch, clustered by F measure, grouped strongly together. Multiple sclerosis was associated with a significant reduction in normalized Chao1 diversity relative to controls.

This CDR3 contains 15 residues. Germline V gene data show CDR1 as SGDLS and CDR2 as YYNGEE. With V trimmed by 3 bases and J by 6 bases, 7 bases remained unmatched. Sequencing libraries made from TCR beta cDNA carried unique molecular identifiers. A single record per CDR3 protein comes from TCRdb applying MiXCR to the PCR reads. The sample carries around 400,000 distinct CDR3 sequences, 39% recorded once. Regarding this clonotype: Its cognate antigen is unknown.

The chain is built from TRBV9 and TRBJ2-3, with TRBD2 matching over 10 bases. Sequenced input: blood. This TCR came from a girl aged 2 to 9 with multiple sclerosis. CDR3 DNA sequence: TGTGCCAGCAGCGGGGGACTAGCGAGGGTTGATACGCAGTATTTT. Translating it yields CASSGGLARVDTQYF.